These 12 T cell receptor beta chains came from one sample sequenced in a study of T-cell reconstitution after alpha-beta-depleted transplantation in children. Preparation of the TCRbeta library used unique molecular identifiers. TCRdb called the PCR reads again in MiXCR, with one record for every CDR3 protein. The sample contains around 700,000 distinct CDR3 sequences, 13% of which appear only once. This sample comprised PBMCs, obtained before TCRalphabeta/CD19-depleted stem cell transplant. These TCRs come from a girl aged 2 to 9 with congenital amegakaryocytic thrombocytopenia, due to receive a stem cell transplant.

This clonotype was recorded at least ten times. This chain connects TRBV7-6 to TRBJ2-3, with 8 positions matching TRBD2. CDR3 length equals 18 residues. Germline CDR1 is SGHVS and CDR2 is FNYEAQ. V gave up 1 base and J gave up 5 bases; unmatched junction bases: 14. Written as DNA, the CDR3 is TGTGCCAGCAGCTTAGACGGAGAACCGGGAGGGCGTCGAGATACGCAGTATTTT. Its protein product is CASSLDGEPGGRRDTQYF.

This clonotype was seen a few times. The chain combines TRBV27 with TRBJ2-5; 7 bases fit TRBD2. Trimming at V came to 6 bases and at J to 5 bases, leaving 9 bases not matched to a gene. The CDR3 sequence is 14 residues long. The V gene's germline CDR1 is MNHEY and CDR2 SMNVEV (reference sequence). The CDR3 sequence: CASRSGREWETQYF. DNA of the CDR3: TGTGCCAGCAGGTCGGGGCGGGAGTGGGAGACCCAGTACTTC.

This chain links TRBV9 with TRBJ2-7; D is unclear. V was shortened by 0 bases and J by 2 bases, with 12 bases between the two germline ends. Per germline, CDR1 SGDLS and CDR2 YYNGEE. This CDR3 is built from 15 residues. The CDR3, as DNA: TGTGCCAGCAGCGTAGGTCTCCTTGGGGCCTACGAGCAGTACTTC. Encoded protein: CASSVGLLGAYEQYF. The whole variable domain, remainder taken from reference TRBV9 and TRBJ2-7, is DSGVTQTPKHLITATGQRVTLRCSPRSGDLSVYWYQQSLDQGLQFLIQYYNGEERAKGNILERFSAQQFPDLHSELNLSSLELGDSALYFCASSVGLLGAYEQYFGPGTRLTVT.

The genes are TRBV20-1 and TRBJ2-2; D may be TRBD1 (5 bases). The V gene lost 5 bases and the J gene lost 2 bases, with 9 bases spanning the gap. CDR3 length equals 13 residues. CDR1 is DFQATT and CDR2 is SNEGSKA in the germline V gene (reference sequence). This chain's CDR3 is CSAGASNTGELFF. CDR3 coding DNA: TGCAGTGCTGGGGCCAGTAACACCGGGGAGCTGTTTTTT.

This clonotype has a count of ten or more. V is TRBV5-1 and J is TRBJ2-6; D is ambiguous. This CDR3 is 15 amino acids long. From germline, CDR1 is SGHRS and CDR2 YFSETQ. V lost 1 base to trimming and J lost 0 bases, with 5 bases between them. The CDR3 is CASSLTGSGANVLTF. DNA of the CDR3: TGCGCCAGCAGCTTGACGGGCTCTGGGGCCAACGTCCTGACTTTC. The full variable domain, completed using reference TRBV5-1 and TRBJ2-6, is KAGVTQTPRYLIKTRGQQVTLSCSPISGHRSVSWYQQTPGQGLQFLFEYFSETQRNKGNFPGRFSGRQFSNSRSEMNVSTLELGDSALYLCASSLTGSGANVLTFGAGSRLTVL.

This clonotype was seen a few times. This sequence joins TRBV27 and TRBJ2-1, with 14 nucleotides matching TRBD2. Trimming at V came to 5 bases and at J to 6 bases, leaving 6 bases not matched to a gene. Germline CDR1 is MNHEY and CDR2 is SMNVEV (reference sequence). The CDR3 runs 16 residues. This CDR3 reads CASSPGTSGRLNEQFF. CDR3 DNA: TGTGCCAGCAGTCCGGGGACTAGCGGGAGACTCAATGAGCAGTTCTTC.

This clonotype was seen repeatedly, ten times or more. V usage is TRBV20-1 and J usage is TRBJ1-4; unclear D gene. Trimming pared 2 bases from V and 8 bases from J, leaving 9 bases between. The length of the CDR3 is 12 residues. Looked up from germline, CDR1 is DFQATT and CDR2 is SNEGSKA (reference sequence). CDR3: CSARPFGEKLFF. DNA for the CDR3: TGCAGTGCTAGACCGTTCGGGGAAAAACTGTTTTTT.

Many counts were recorded for this clonotype. The genes are TRBV5-5 and TRBJ1-2; 7 bases agree with TRBD1. CDR3 length equals 17 residues. With V trimmed by 1 base and J by 8 bases, 17 bases remained unmatched. CDR1 SGHKS and CDR2 YYEKEE come from the germline V gene (reference sequence). CDR3 coding DNA: TGTGCCAGCAGCTTGACAACAGGGGCCTCACCGTTGGGAGGCTACACCTTC. As protein: CASSLTTGASPLGGYTF.

This clonotype was seen ten or more times. The chain employs TRBV6-1 and TRBJ2-1, with 11 bases fitting TRBD2. The CDR3 is 17 residues long. V trimming: 6 bases; J trimming: 0 bases; junction bases outside the gene matches: 7. Germline V CDR1 and CDR2: MNHNS, SASEGT. The CDR3 protein is CASSFGGLAGSYNEQFF. The CDR3 DNA reads as TGTGCCAGCAGCTTCGGTGGACTAGCGGGCTCCTACAATGAGCAGTTCTTC.

This clonotype was counted at least ten times. The genes are TRBV29-1 and TRBJ1-1, with D unclear. The CDR3 length is 14 residues. With 4 bases removed from V and 6 bases from J, the gap between germline ends came to 18 bases. From germline, CDR1 is SQVTM and CDR2 ANQGSEA. The CDR3 sequence is CSVGALLTGSEAFF. CDR3 in DNA: TGCAGCGTTGGGGCGTTGTTGACCGGGTCTGAAGCTTTCTTT.

V is TRBV29-1 and J is TRBJ2-1, with 10 bases aligning to TRBD2. The CDR3 covers 16 residues. V gave up 2 bases and J gave up 9 bases; unmatched junction bases: 13. The V gene's germline CDR1 is SQVTM and CDR2 ANQGSEA. DNA of the CDR3: TGCAGCGTTGAACCGACAGTCTTCCTAGCGGGAGTTGAGCAGTTCTTC. Protein sequence: CSVEPTVFLAGVEQFF.

The genes are TRBV25-1 and TRBJ2-1; D gene unclear. The germline gives CDR1 MGHDK, CDR2 SYGVNS. The CDR3 covers 14 residues. V was trimmed by 1 base and J by 6 bases, leaving 10 bases between them. The CDR3 nucleotides read TGTGCCAGCAGTGAATTTGGAGCTGGCAATGAGCAGTTCTTC. It codes for CASSEFGAGNEQFF.